Following are 27 T cell receptor beta chains from one sample sequenced in a study of blood T cell repertoires in COVID-19. Data came from immunoSEQ multiplex PCR; TCRdb stores just in-frame clones and leaves some out. The profile shows around 120,000 clones, about four fifths of them singletons. Material for sequencing was peripheral blood. These receptors all stem from a man aged 35 to 55 with active or convalescent COVID-19.

This rearrangement joins TRBV6-1 to TRBJ1-3; D uncertain. Trimming pared 2 bases from V and 0 bases from J, leaving 11 bases between. The CDR3 has 16 residues. The germline gives CDR1 MNHNS, CDR2 SASEGT. The chain's CDR3 is CASSEYSGSSGNTIYF. DNA for the CDR3: TGTGCCAGCAGTGAATATTCAGGAAGCTCTGGAAACACCATATATTTT.

V is TRBV6-5 and J is TRBJ2-1, with 9 bases identical to TRBD2. The trim removed 7 bases at V and 7 bases at J, leaving 11 bases unmatched. The length of the CDR3 is 15 residues. Germline-derived CDR1 and CDR2 are MNHEY and SVGAGI. The CDR3 nucleotides read TGTGCCAGCAAAGGCAGCGGGGGGCAGGGGAATGAGCAGTTCTTC. Protein sequence: CASKGSGGQGNEQFF.

In regard to this clone: The same CDR3 also results from other DNA sequences found in this sample. The rearrangement links TRBV18 to TRBJ1-1; 7 bases map to TRBD1. CDR3 length: 14 residues. J was trimmed by 5 bases and V by 2 bases; bases with no gene match: 5. Per germline, CDR1 KGHSH and CDR2 LQKENI. This CDR3 reads CASSPGQGETEAFF. The CDR3 DNA follows: TGTGCCAGCTCACCAGGGCAGGGGGAGACTGAAGCTTTCTTT.

V and J are TRBV6-5 and TRBJ2-2, with 8 bases matching TRBD2. Germline V gene lookup returns CDR1 MNHEY and CDR2 SVGAGI. The CDR3 is 14 residues long. As DNA, the CDR3 is TGTTCGAGCTGGCGGGGGGACAACACCGGGGAGCTGTTTTTT. Translation: CSSWRGDNTGELFF.

V gene TRBV29-1 combines with J gene TRBJ1-2, with TRBD1 as a possible D gene (6 bases). V was clipped by 3 bases and J by 7 bases, with 15 bases between them. CDR3 length: 13 residues. Germline V gene sequence: CDR1 SQVTM, CDR2 ANQGSEA. The CDR3 spells CSVEDPGHSGYTF. CDR3 DNA sequence: TGCAGCGTTGAGGACCCGGGACATTCTGGCTACACCTTC.

This chain connects TRBV7-2 to TRBJ2-7; 11 nucleotides align to TRBD2. The CDR3 extends over 17 amino acids. V lost 0 bases and J lost 5; bases outside the gene matches: 9. Germline V gene sequence: CDR1 SGHTA, CDR2 FQGNSA. The CDR3 sequence is CASSLAKGLAGGHEQYF. In DNA form, the CDR3 reads TGTGCCAGCAGCTTAGCCAAAGGGCTAGCGGGGGGACACGAGCAGTACTTC.

This clone was observed a few times. The rearrangement uses TRBV30 and TRBJ1-6; no firm D call. V was clipped by 3 bases and J by 10 bases, with 10 bases between them. This CDR3 comprises 12 residues. Germline V gene lookup returns CDR1 GTSNPN and CDR2 SVGIG (reference sequence). Here the CDR3 DNA reads TGTGCCTGGAGCTCTACTCGGTCACCCCTCCACTTT. This gives the protein CAWSSTRSPLHF.

Details on this clone: Distinct nucleotide sequences in the sample also encode this CDR3. The chain joins TRBV5-6 to TRBJ1-2; D is possibly TRBD1 (6 bases). V was shortened by 2 bases and J by 5 bases, with 7 bases between the two germline ends. This CDR3 comprises 12 residues. Looked up from germline, CDR1 is SGHDT and CDR2 is YYEEEE. The CDR3 DNA follows: TGTGCCAGCAGCTTACAGGGTTATGGCTACACCTTC. Protein product: CASSLQGYGYTF.

The chain couples TRBV5-6 to TRBJ1-3, with 7 bases fitting TRBD1. The CDR3 contains 16 residues. The V and J ends lost 4 bases and 3 bases, in that order; junction bases with no gene match: 10. The germline gives CDR1 SGHDT, CDR2 YYEEEE. The CDR3 nucleotides read TGTGCCAGCAGCCCCTCGGACAGGCCCTTTGGAAACACCATATATTTT. Residues: CASSPSDRPFGNTIYF.

The V and J genes are TRBV19 and TRBJ2-3; a weak D match, TRBD2 (6 bases). Trimming pared 7 bases from V and 4 bases from J, leaving 15 bases between. The CDR3 sequence is 14 residues long. Germline V gene lookup returns CDR1 LNHDA and CDR2 SQIVND (reference sequence). The CDR3 DNA is TGTGCCAGTATGTCGGGGGACTCTTCAGATACGCAGTATTTT. Amino acids: CASMSGDSSDTQYF. Based on the CDR3 plus reference TRBV19 and TRBJ2-3, the full variable domain is DGGITQSPKYLFRKEGQNVTLSCEQNLNHDAMYWYRQDPGQGLRLIYYSQIVNDFQKGDIAEGYSVSREKKESFPLTVTSAQKNPTAFYLCASMSGDSSDTQYFGPGTRLTVL.

This sequence joins TRBV6-1 and TRBJ1-1; 9 bases fit TRBD1. The CDR3 totals 17 residues. Germline V gene data show CDR1 as MNHNS and CDR2 as SASEGT. V shed 4 bases and J 5 bases; nucleotides not matched to a gene: 14. The CDR3 loop is CASSVEAHGTGRTEAFF. The DNA of the CDR3 is TGTGCCAGCAGTGTTGAAGCGCACGGGACAGGGCGAACTGAAGCTTTCTTT.

The chain recombines TRBV7-9 with TRBJ1-1, with a possible D match to TRBD1 (6 bases). CDR3 size: 15 residues. The germline CDR1 and CDR2 sequences are SEHNR and FQNEAQ (reference sequence). V lost 5 bases and J 10 bases, leaving 23 bases between the germline ends. In DNA, the CDR3 is TGTGCCAGCAGCCCTAGTAAGGGACAAAGGTCCCGAGCTTTCTTT. Protein product: CASSPSKGQRSRAFF.

The chain joins TRBV3-1 (or the pseudogene TRBV3-2) to TRBJ1-1, with D possibly being TRBD1 (6 bases). Germline values: CDR1 LGHDT, CDR2 YNNKEL (reference sequence). The CDR3 is 12 amino acids. Trimming took off 7 bases at V and 6 bases at J, with 12 bases between the two ends. The CDR3 loop is CASTITGSEAFF. The CDR3 region has the DNA TGTGCCAGCACCATTACAGGGTCTGAAGCTTTCTTT.

The chain uses TRBV3-1 (or the pseudogene TRBV3-2) and TRBJ2-7, with 8 nucleotides matching TRBD1. V lost 4 bases to trimming and J lost 0 bases; unmatched junction nucleotides: 5. The CDR3 spans 15 residues. Germline CDR1 is LGHDT and CDR2 is YNNKEL (reference sequence). CDR3 sequence reads: CASSLRGLHSYEQYF. The CDR3 coding sequence is TGTGCCAGCAGCCTCAGGGGGCTTCACTCCTACGAGCAGTACTTC.

The chain employs TRBV9 and TRBJ1-1, with unresolved D. Germline assignment: CDR1 SGDLS and CDR2 YYNGEE. CDR3 size: 14 residues. V was pared by 0 bases and J by 5 bases, with 11 bases between. The CDR3 region is CASSVVGTKTEAFF. The CDR3 coding sequence is TGTGCCAGCAGCGTAGTGGGCACGAAGACTGAAGCTTTCTTT.

The rearrangement uses TRBV5-4 and TRBJ2-2, with TRBD1 identical over 7 bases. This CDR3 comprises 16 residues. Germline values: CDR1 SGHNT, CDR2 YYREEE (reference sequence). V dropped 0 bases and J dropped 6; count of bases not matched to a gene: 8. CDR3: CASSLDVHTGAGELFF. The DNA of the CDR3 is TGTGCCAGCAGCTTGGATGTTCATACAGGGGCCGGGGAGCTGTTTTTT.

This chain joins TRBV27 and TRBJ1-4, with D uncertain. The V end lost 4 bases, the J end lost 0 bases, and 12 bases lay between the germline ends. The CDR3 extends over 16 amino acids. Germline CDR1 and CDR2: MNHEY and SMNVEV (reference sequence). The DNA for the CDR3 is TGTGCCAGCAGTTCGTGGGAGCCTACAACTAATGAAAAACTGTTTTTT. Amino acid sequence: CASSSWEPTTNEKLFF.

The chain joins TRBV12-5 to TRBJ2-3; tentatively, D is TRBD1 (6 bases). This CDR3 comprises 15 residues. The germline V gene has CDR1 LGHNT and CDR2 FRNRAP. V gave up 6 bases and J gave up 0 bases, with 13 bases separating them. In DNA form, the CDR3 reads TGTGCTAGTGGCTCCGGACAGCAGAGCACAGATACGCAGTATTTT. This sequence encodes CASGSGQQSTDTQYF.

This clone was counted a single time. The chain is built from TRBV28 and TRBJ1-1, with D possibly TRBD1 on 6 matching bases. The CDR3 has 14 residues. Trimming removed 2 bases from V and 10 bases from J, with 17 bases in between. Germline V gene data show CDR1 as MDHEN and CDR2 as SYDVKM. Written as DNA, the CDR3 is TGTGCCAGCAGTTTAAGCGCAGGGGCGCGCGGAGCTTTCTTT. Residues: CASSLSAGARGAFF. The full variable domain, rest sourced from reference TRBV28 and TRBJ1-1, is DVKVTQSSRYLVKRTGEKVFLECVQDMDHENMFWYRQDPGLGLRLIYFSYDVKMKEKGDIPEGYSVSREKKERFSLILESASTNQTSMYLCASSLSAGARGAFFGQGTRLTVV.

The chain joins TRBV6-4 to TRBJ2-1; 8 bases line up with TRBD2. The CDR3 is 16 amino acids. CDR1 is MRHNA and CDR2 is SNTAGT in the germline V gene. V lost 3 bases, J lost 5 bases, and 9 bases stayed unmatched. The DNA of the CDR3 is TGTGCCAGCAGTGAAACCCCAAGCGGGGGTAACAATGAGCAGTTCTTC. The encoded protein is CASSETPSGGNNEQFF.

J is TRBJ1-4 and V is TRBV9; D remains unclear. This CDR3 comprises 13 residues. The germline CDR1 and CDR2 sequences are SGDLS and YYNGEE. V lost 0 bases and J 6 bases, leaving 6 bases between the germline ends. The DNA for the CDR3 is TGTGCCAGCAGCGTAGCTTTAGATGAAAAACTGTTTTTT. Its translation is CASSVALDEKLFF.

The genes are TRBV19 and TRBJ2-6; 10 nucleotides align to TRBD1. The CDR3 length is 17 residues. Germline V gene data show CDR1 as LNHDA and CDR2 as SQIVND (reference sequence). The trim removed 7 bases at V and 5 bases at J, leaving 11 bases unmatched. The CDR3 nucleotides are TGTGCCAGTAAAACCGGGACAGGGGATAACTGGGCCAACGTCCTGACTTTC. It codes for CASKTGTGDNWANVLTF.

This clone was counted only a few times. The chain has TRBV7-9 and TRBJ2-7; 9 bases align to TRBD1. This CDR3 contains 15 residues. V was clipped by 4 bases and J by 1 base; unmatched bases: 5. The germline CDR1 and CDR2 sequences are SEHNR and FQNEAQ (reference sequence). CDR3 residues: CASSSGQGLSYEQYF. In nucleotides, the CDR3 is TGTGCCAGCAGCTCGGGACAGGGCCTTTCCTACGAGCAGTACTTC. Based on the CDR3 plus reference TRBV7-9 and TRBJ2-7, the full variable domain is DTGVSQNPRHKITKRGQNVTFRCDPISEHNRLYWYRQTLGQGPEFLTYFQNEAQLEKSRLLSDRFSAERPKGSFSTLEIQRTEQGDSAMYLCASSSGQGLSYEQYFGPGTRLTVT.

The rearrangement joins TRBV6-5 to TRBJ1-5, with 7 positions matching TRBD1. Trimming removed 4 bases from V and 7 bases from J; junction bases left unmatched: 10. This CDR3 spans 15 amino acids. Germline V gives CDR1 MNHEY, CDR2 SVGAGI. The CDR3 loop is CASSSMGQPLQPQHF. The CDR3 DNA is TGTGCCAGCAGTTCCATGGGACAGCCGCTGCAGCCCCAGCATTTT.

V is TRBV30 and J is TRBJ1-3; D unresolved. This CDR3 has 12 amino acids. V dropped 5 bases and J dropped 4 bases, with 9 bases sitting between them. Germline V gives CDR1 GTSNPN, CDR2 SVGIG (reference sequence). CDR3 amino acids: CAWAARGNTIYF. CDR3 DNA: TGTGCCTGGGCGGCGCGCGGAAACACCATATATTTT. The whole variable domain, filled in from reference TRBV30 and TRBJ1-3, reads SQTIHQWPATLVQPVGSPLSLECTVEGTSNPNLYWYRQAAGRGLQLLFYSVGIGQISSEVPQNLSASRPQDRQFILSSKKLLLSDSGFYLCAWAARGNTIYFGEGSWLTVV.

The rearrangement joins TRBV2 to TRBJ1-6; 9 bases match TRBD1. The trim removed 7 bases at V and 10 bases at J, leaving 17 bases unmatched. CDR1 is SNHLY and CDR2 is FYNNEI in the germline V gene. The CDR3 extends over 17 amino acids. CDR3 sequence: CASIRGNTGTGRSPLHF. CDR3 sequence (DNA): TGTGCCAGCATTCGAGGGAACACCGGGACAGGGCGGTCACCCCTCCACTTT.

Written as DNA, the CDR3 is TGTGCCAGCAGTTTAAGAGGCGGGGTTAACTATGGCTACACCTTC. Translating gives CASSLRGGVNYGYTF. J is TRBJ1-2 and V is TRBV27; D is unresolved. V lost 2 bases to trimming and J lost 1 base, with 11 bases between them. Germline V lookup: CDR1 MNHEY, CDR2 SMNVEV (reference sequence). The CDR3 totals 15 residues.